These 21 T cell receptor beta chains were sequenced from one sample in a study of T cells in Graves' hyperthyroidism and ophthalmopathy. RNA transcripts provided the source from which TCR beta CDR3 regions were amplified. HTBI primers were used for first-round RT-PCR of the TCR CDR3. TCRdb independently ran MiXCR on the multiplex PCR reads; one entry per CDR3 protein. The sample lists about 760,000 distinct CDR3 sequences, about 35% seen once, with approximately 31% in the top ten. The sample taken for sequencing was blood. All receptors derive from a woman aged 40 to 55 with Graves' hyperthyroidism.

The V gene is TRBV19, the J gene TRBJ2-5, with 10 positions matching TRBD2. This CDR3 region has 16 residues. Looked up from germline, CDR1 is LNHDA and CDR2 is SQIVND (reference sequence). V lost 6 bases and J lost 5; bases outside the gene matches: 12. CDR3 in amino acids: CASRPGLADSRETQYF. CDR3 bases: TGTGCCAGTAGGCCAGGACTAGCGGACTCGCGTGAGACCCAGTACTTC.

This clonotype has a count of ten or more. The CDR3 protein is CASSLYKHRGYVETQYF. CDR3 DNA sequence: TGTGCCAGCAGCTTGTACAAACACAGGGGGTACGTGGAGACCCAGTACTTC. This chain connects TRBV5-4 to TRBJ2-5; 8 nucleotides match TRBD1. The CDR3 is made up of 17 amino acids. Germline V lookup: CDR1 SGHNT, CDR2 YYREEE (reference sequence). The V and J ends lost 1 base and 5 bases, in that order; junction bases with no gene match: 13. Looking up the rest from reference TRBV5-4 and TRBJ2-5 gives the full variable domain: ETGVTQSPTHLIKTRGQQVTLRCSSQSGHNTVSWYQQALGQGPQFIFQYYREEENGRGNFPPRFSGLQFPNYSSELNVNALELDDSALYLCASSLYKHRGYVETQYFGPGTRLLVL.

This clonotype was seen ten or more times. The CDR3 nucleotides read TGTGCCAGTAGTCCGAGACAGGGGGCCTACGAGCAGTACTTC. It translates to CASSPRQGAYEQYF. The rearrangement uses TRBV19 and TRBJ2-7; 9 bases fit TRBD1. CDR3 size: 14 residues. Germline CDR1 is LNHDA and CDR2 is SQIVND (reference sequence). With V trimmed by 5 bases and J by 2 bases, 4 bases remained unmatched.

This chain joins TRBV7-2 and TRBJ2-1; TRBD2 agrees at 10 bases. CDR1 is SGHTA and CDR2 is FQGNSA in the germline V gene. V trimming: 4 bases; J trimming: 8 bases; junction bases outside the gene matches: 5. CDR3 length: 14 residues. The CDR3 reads CASSWGLATDEQFF. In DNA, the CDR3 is TGTGCCAGCAGCTGGGGACTAGCGACGGATGAGCAGTTCTTC.

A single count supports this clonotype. CDR3 protein: CASSQDPGLGYGYTF. For the CDR3, the DNA is TGCGCCAGCAGCCAAGACCCAGGGTTGGGCTATGGCTACACCTTC. The chain uses TRBV4-1 and TRBJ1-2; possible D gene TRBD1, 5 bases. CDR1 MGHRA and CDR2 YSYEKL come from the germline V gene. The CDR3 loop spans 15 amino acids. Trimming pared 0 bases from V and 4 bases from J, leaving 12 bases between.

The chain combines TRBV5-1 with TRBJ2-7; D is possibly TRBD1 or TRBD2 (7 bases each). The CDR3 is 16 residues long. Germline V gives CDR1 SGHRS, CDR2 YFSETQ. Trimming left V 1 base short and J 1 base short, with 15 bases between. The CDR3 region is CASSLWGGDRSYEQYF. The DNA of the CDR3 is TGCGCCAGCAGCTTGTGGGGGGGGGACAGATCCTACGAGCAGTACTTC.

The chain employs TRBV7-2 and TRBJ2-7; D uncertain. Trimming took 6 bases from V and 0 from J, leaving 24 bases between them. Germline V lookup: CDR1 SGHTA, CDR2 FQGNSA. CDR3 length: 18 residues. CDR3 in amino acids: CASSLSRGLYVDSYEQYF. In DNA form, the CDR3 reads TGTGCCAGCAGTTTATCGCGAGGTCTCTACGTGGACTCCTACGAGCAGTACTTC.

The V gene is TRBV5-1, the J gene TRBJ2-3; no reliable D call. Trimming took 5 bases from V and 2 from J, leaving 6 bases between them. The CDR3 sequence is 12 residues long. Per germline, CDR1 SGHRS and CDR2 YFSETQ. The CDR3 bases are TGCGCCAGCAGACCCAACACAGATACGCAGTATTTT. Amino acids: CASRPNTDTQYF. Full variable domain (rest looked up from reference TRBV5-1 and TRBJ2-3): KAGVTQTPRYLIKTRGQQVTLSCSPISGHRSVSWYQQTPGQGLQFLFEYFSETQRNKGNFPGRFSGRQFSNSRSEMNVSTLELGDSALYLCASRPNTDTQYFGPGTRLTVL.

CDR3 amino acids: CAISAGSSGNTIYF. The CDR3 DNA reads as TGTGCCATCAGTGCGGGAAGCTCTGGAAACACCATATATTTT. This sequence joins TRBV10-3 and TRBJ1-3; no firm D call. The V end lost 4 bases, the J end lost 0 bases, and 7 bases lay between the germline ends. The germline gives CDR1 ENHRY, CDR2 SYGVKD. This CDR3 has 14 amino acids.

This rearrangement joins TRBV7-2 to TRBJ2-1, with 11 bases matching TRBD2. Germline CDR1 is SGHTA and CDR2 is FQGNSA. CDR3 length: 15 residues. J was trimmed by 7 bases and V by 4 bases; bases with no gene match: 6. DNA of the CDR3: TGTGCCAGCAGCTCGACTAGCGGGAATGTGAATGAGCAGTTCTTC. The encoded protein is CASSSTSGNVNEQFF.

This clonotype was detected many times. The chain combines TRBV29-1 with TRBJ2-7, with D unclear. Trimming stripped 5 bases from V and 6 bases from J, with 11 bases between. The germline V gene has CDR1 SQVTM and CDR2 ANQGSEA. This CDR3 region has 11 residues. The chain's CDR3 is CSVSASSEQYF. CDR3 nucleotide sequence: TGCAGCGTTTCGGCCTCGAGCGAGCAGTACTTC.

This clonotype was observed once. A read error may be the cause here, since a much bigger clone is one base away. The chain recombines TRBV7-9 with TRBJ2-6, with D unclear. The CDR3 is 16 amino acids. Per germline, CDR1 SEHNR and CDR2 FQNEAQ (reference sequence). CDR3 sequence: CAGSLDIRSGANVLTF. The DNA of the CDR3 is TGTGCCGGCAGCTTAGATATTCGATCTGGGGCCAACGTCCTGACTTTC.

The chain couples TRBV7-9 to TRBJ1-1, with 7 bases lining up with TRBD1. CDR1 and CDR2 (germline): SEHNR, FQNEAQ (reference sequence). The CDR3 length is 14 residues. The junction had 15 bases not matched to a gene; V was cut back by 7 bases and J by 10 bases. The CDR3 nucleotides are TGTGCCAGCACCACAACAGGGGCCTCTAGTGGAGCTTTCTTT. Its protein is CASTTTGASSGAFF.

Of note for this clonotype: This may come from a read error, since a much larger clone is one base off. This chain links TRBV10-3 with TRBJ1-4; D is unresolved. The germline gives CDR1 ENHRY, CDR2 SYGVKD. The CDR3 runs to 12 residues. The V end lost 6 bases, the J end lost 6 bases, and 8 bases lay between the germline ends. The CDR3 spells CAIRDSHEKLFF. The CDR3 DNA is TGTGCCATCAGGGATTCGCATGAAAAACTGTTTTTT.

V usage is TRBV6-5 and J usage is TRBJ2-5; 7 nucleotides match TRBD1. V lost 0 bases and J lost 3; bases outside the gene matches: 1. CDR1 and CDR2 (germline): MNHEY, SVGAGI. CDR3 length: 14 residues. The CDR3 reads CASSYSTGKETQYF. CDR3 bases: TGTGCCAGCAGTTACTCGACAGGGAAAGAGACCCAGTACTTC.

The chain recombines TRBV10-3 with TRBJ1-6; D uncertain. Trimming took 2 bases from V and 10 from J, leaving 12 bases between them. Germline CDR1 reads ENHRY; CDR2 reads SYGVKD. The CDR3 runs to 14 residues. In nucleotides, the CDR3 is TGTGCCATCAGTGAGAAAGTGGACGAATCACCCCTCCACTTT. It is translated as CAISEKVDESPLHF.

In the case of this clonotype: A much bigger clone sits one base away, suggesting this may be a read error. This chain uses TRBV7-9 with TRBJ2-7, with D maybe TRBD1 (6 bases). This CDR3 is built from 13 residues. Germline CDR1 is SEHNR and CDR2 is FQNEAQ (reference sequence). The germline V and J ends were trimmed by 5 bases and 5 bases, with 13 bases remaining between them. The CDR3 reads CASSRQANNEQYF. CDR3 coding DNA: TGTGCCAGCAGCCGACAGGCCAACAACGAGCAGTACTTC.

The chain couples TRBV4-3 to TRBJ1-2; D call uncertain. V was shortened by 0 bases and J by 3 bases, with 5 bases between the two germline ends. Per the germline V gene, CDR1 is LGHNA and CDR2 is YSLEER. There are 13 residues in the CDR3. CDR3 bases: TGCGCCAGCAGCCAAGAACGTCACTATGGCTACACCTTC. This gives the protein CASSQERHYGYTF.

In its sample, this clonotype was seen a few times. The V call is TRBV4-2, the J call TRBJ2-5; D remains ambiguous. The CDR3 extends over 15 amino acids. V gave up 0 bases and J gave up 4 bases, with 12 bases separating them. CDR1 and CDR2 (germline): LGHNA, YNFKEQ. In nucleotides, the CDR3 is TGTGCCAGCAGCCAAGATCTGAGTTACGGAGAGACCCAGTACTTC. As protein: CASSQDLSYGETQYF.

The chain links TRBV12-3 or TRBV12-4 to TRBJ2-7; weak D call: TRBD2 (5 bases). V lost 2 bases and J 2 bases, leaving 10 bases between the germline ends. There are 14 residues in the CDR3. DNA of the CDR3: TGTGCCAGCAGTTTACGGGGATCAACCTACGAGCAGTACTTC. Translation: CASSLRGSTYEQYF.

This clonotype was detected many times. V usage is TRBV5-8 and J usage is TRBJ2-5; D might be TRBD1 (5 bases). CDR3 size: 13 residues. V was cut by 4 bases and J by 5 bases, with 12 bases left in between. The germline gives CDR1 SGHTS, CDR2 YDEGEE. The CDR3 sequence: CASSQDKRETQYF. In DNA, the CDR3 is TGTGCCAGCAGCCAGGACAAAAGGGAGACCCAGTACTTC. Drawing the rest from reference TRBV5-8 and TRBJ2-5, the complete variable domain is EAGVTQSPTHLIKTRGQQATLRCSPISGHTSVYWYQQALGLGLQFLLWYDEGEERNRGNFPPRFSGRQFPNYSSELNVNALELEDSALYLCASSQDKRETQYFGPGTRLLVL.